Below, 11 T cell receptor beta chains from the same sample are listed, as sequenced in a study of shared clonotypes between healthy human individuals. Positively selected for CCR7, the CD45RO-negative cells used as naive CD8 cells excluded terminally differentiated effector memory CD45RA+ cells. Sequencing was performed with immunoSEQ multiplex PCR; in TCRdb, only in-frame clones are kept and a portion is missing. The sample consists of 1.5 million to 2.5 million clones, roughly 94% of them appearing once. Input material: naive CD8+ T cells sorted from blood. These receptors were obtained from a man between 18 and 35 years old in good health.

As regards this clone: Other DNA sequences in the same sample also yield this CDR3. The chain recombines TRBV9 with TRBJ2-2; no definite D call. This CDR3 has 15 amino acids. Germline-derived CDR1 and CDR2 are SGDLS and YYNGEE. The germline V and J ends were trimmed by 0 bases and 2 bases, with 8 bases remaining between them. The CDR3 region has the DNA TGTGCCAGCAGCGTAGAGGTTGGAAACACCGGGGAGCTGTTTTTT. Translation gives CASSVEVGNTGELFF.

The CDR3 here is CASSASGTSGDNEQFF. In DNA form, the CDR3 reads TGTGCCAGCAGCGCCTCCGGGACTAGCGGGGACAATGAGCAGTTCTTC. The rearrangement links TRBV9 to TRBJ2-1, with 13 bases matching TRBD2. This CDR3 comprises 16 residues. CDR1 and CDR2 (germline): SGDLS, YYNGEE. V trimming: 3 bases; J trimming: 5 bases; junction bases outside the gene matches: 5.

V and J are TRBV9 and TRBJ2-5; no definite D call. The CDR3 loop spans 13 amino acids. V was cut by 3 bases and J by 4 bases, with 10 bases left in between. CDR1 and CDR2 (germline): SGDLS, YYNGEE. CDR3 residues: CASSARPLETQYF. The CDR3 DNA sequence: TGTGCCAGCAGCGCCCGGCCCTTAGAGACCCAGTACTTC.

V is TRBV5-1 and J is TRBJ2-7; D gene ambiguous. Looked up from germline, CDR1 is SGHRS and CDR2 is YFSETQ. V dropped 7 bases and J dropped 4 bases, with 12 bases sitting between them. The length of the CDR3 is 12 residues. The CDR3 coding sequence is TGCGCCAGCGGCCCCTCGGGTTACGAGCAGTACTTC. This codes for CASGPSGYEQYF.

This sequence joins TRBV10-3 and TRBJ2-7; tentative D call: TRBD1 (5 bases). The CDR3 runs 12 residues. Per germline, CDR1 ENHRY and CDR2 SYGVKD. Trimming shortened V by 11 bases and J by 1 base, and 12 bases separated the two germline ends. CDR3 loop: CASTQGSYEQYF. The CDR3 nucleotides are TGTGCCTCCACTCAGGGTTCCTACGAGCAGTACTTC.

This chain connects TRBV6-5 to TRBJ2-3; a weak D match, TRBD1 (5 bases). Trimming stripped 5 bases from V and 2 bases from J, with 8 bases between. CDR1 and CDR2 (germline): MNHEY, SVGAGI. The CDR3 consists of 13 residues. The CDR3 sequence: CASSKGDTDTQYF. The CDR3 nucleotides read TGTGCCAGCAGTAAAGGGGACACAGATACGCAGTATTTT.

This chain connects TRBV9 to TRBJ2-7, with 8 bases fitting TRBD2. The CDR3 consists of 15 residues. V was clipped by 0 bases and J by 4 bases; unmatched bases: 6. The germline V gene encodes CDR1 SGDLS and CDR2 YYNGEE. The CDR3: CASSVDGLAQYEQYF. The CDR3 nucleotides are TGTGCCAGCAGCGTAGATGGACTAGCACAGTACGAGCAGTACTTC.

The chain has TRBV29-1 and TRBJ1-2; D not resolved. Germline lookup yields CDR1 SQVTM and CDR2 ANQGSEA. This CDR3 spans 13 amino acids. Trimming took off 5 bases at V and 1 base at J, with 11 bases between the two ends. CDR3 in DNA: TGCAGCGTTTCGGCGATAGATAACTATGGCTACACCTTC. Translated: CSVSAIDNYGYTF.

The chain joins TRBV6-1 to TRBJ1-1; D remains unclear. CDR3 size: 14 residues. V lost 7 bases and J 10 bases, leaving 22 bases between the germline ends. The germline V gene encodes CDR1 MNHNS and CDR2 SASEGT. CDR3 in DNA: TGTGCCAGCACTTTCCCCTCCCTCACCCTGGGAGCTTTCTTT. Amino acids: CASTFPSLTLGAFF.

In the case of this clone: Within the sample, other DNA sequences also encode this same CDR3. The genes are TRBV7-2 and TRBJ2-1, with D unresolved. CDR1 and CDR2 from the germline V gene are SGHTA and FQGNSA. V lost 1 base and J lost 4, with 5 bases in between. CDR3 length: 13 amino acids. Written as DNA, the CDR3 is TGTGCCAGCAGCTTAGACAGATACAATGAGCAGTTCTTC. Translated: CASSLDRYNEQFF.

This clone has just one count. Other DNA sequences of this sample code for an identical CDR3. The chain couples TRBV29-1 to TRBJ2-7, with unresolved D. This CDR3 comprises 13 residues. Germline lookup yields CDR1 SQVTM and CDR2 ANQGSEA. The ends were cut back, 1 base at V and 4 bases at J, with 11 bases in the middle. CDR3 region: CSVEGGTTYEQYF. In DNA form, the CDR3 reads TGCAGCGTTGAAGGGGGAACCACTTACGAGCAGTACTTC.